Included here is one T cell receptor (beta chain) sequence, with context. The antigen this receptor binds is unknown. No much larger clone exists at a distance of one base, and base qualities are not known. The data belong to a study of T cell responses to AZD1222 COVID-19 vaccine (dated by TCRdb to about 2021). For the study in its entirety: Because spike-specific TCR depth and breadth did not differ between the two schedules, AZD1222 recipients who got a second dose at roughly 4 weeks were pooled with those who got a second dose at roughly 12 weeks. Enrollment into the trials was organized by age into subgroups of 18-55, 56-69 and 70-plus years, and those subgroups contained about 160, 30 and 59 TCR-sequenced participants, respectively. TCR sequencing was performed for roughly 250 trial participants, of whom roughly 200 were given two doses of AZD1222 and around 26 were given two doses of MenACWY control vaccine.

Trimming takes 1 base from V and 0 bases from J, and the germline ends sit 9 bases apart. The CDR3 holds 16 amino acids from the cysteine to the phenylalanine. CDR3 DNA is the only sequence kept; it has 48 bases, read in frame from the first base. Taken from the germline V gene, the CDR1 and CDR2 loops are LGHNA and YNFKEQ. Study-level results and caveats: Conclusions about previously exposed vaccinees are limited because only six or seven AZD1222 recipients were SARS-CoV-2 seropositive at baseline. Because no samples from the day 14 peak response were available, repertoires could be characterized only after the peak T cell response. The 56-69-year group was small, and its depth increase did not reach significance, likely because of low power. Participants were mostly white British and included more females than males, and it was suggested by the authors that clonal diversity may have been underestimated. Reportedly, close to half of the unique spike-specific TCRs recognized epitopes lying outside the regions that are mutated in the B.1.351 and B.1.1.7 variants. A significant rise in spike-specific TCR breadth and depth was observed after two AZD1222 doses relative to day 0 and relative to MenACWY recipients. The vaccine-associated CD4 TCRs covered the entire spike protein, and the dominant responses fell in regions 160-218 and 743-854.

The CDR3 regions of human TCRbeta chains were analyzed by immunosequencing. On the authors' methods: Repertoire TCRs were matched against a reference library of SARS-CoV-2-specific TCRs generated with the MIRA antigen-specificity platform. Breadth was defined as the fraction of unique TCRs that were SARS-CoV-2-associated. Depth was defined as the fraction of total T cells that were SARS-CoV-2-associated. Using the MIRA data, every spike-specific TCR was mapped to the spike region that the TCR reacted to and assigned to either a CD4 or a CD8 class. Log10-transformed breadth and depth values were compared by one-way ANOVA with Sidak's multiple comparisons tests. TCRdb took this table from immuneACCESS and kept in-frame rearrangements with V and J called. Such tables lack part of the clones; where checked against another copy, unresolved V genes explain under half of the gap, and the rest is unexplained. V, J and clone size reflect that table, while D and trimming were determined from the DNA. In all, the sample holds about 150,000 clones, and 70% to 90% of those were seen once. The ten top clones hold 5% to 5.5% of the sample.

Sample time point, as interpreted from the label and publication: baseline before first vaccination. Samples from vaccinated people were obtained from the UK trials COV001 and COV002, which included a single-blind randomized controlled phase 2/3 trial of AZD1222 (ChAdOx1 nCoV-19) in healthy adults. For TCRbeta chain sequencing, PBMC samples from trial participants were taken at day 0 and at day 28 after the second dose. The TCR was taken from an adult in good health. Recombination linked TRBV4-2 to TRBJ1-4, with no D gene named confidently. Sequenced here: peripheral blood, sampled on day 0 of AZD1222 vaccination. The bases are TGTGCCAGCAGCCAAGCCGTCGAGACAACTAATGAAAAACTGTTTTTT. Its amino acids are CASSQAVETTNEKLFF.